These T cell receptor beta chains were read from a single sample in a study of T cell repertoires in cytomegalovirus infection. Their antigens remain unidentified. Each CDR3 protein is one row after TCRdb ran MiXCR on the reads. The sample shows 550,000 to 850,000 distinct CDR3 sequences, roughly 33% of them seen only once. The sequencing here drew on cultured PBMCs, taken from culture after CMV antigen stimulation. These receptor sequences come from a human donor in good health (CMV status not recorded). Some clones in this sample may be carry-over from other donors' samples. The CDR3 runs from the conserved cysteine through the conserved F or W. D genes are given only for firm matches. Rows may omit the clone size; those that give it use once, few, many or a size class.

j_call | clone_size | v_call | d_call | cdr3_nt | cdr3_aa
TRBJ1-4 | NA | TRBV12-5 | NA | TGTGCTAGCCGAGGGTATGCTAATGAAAAACTGTTTTTT | CASRGYANEKLFF
TRBJ2-3 | few | TRBV27 | NA | TGTGCCAGCAGTCCCCGGGGCCGCAACACAGATACGCAGTATTTT | CASSPRGRNTDTQYF
TRBJ1-4 | NA | TRBV7-6 | NA | TGTGCCAGCAGCTTAGCCGACAGTTATAATGAAAAACTGTTTTTT | CASSLADSYNEKLFF
TRBJ2-3 | many | TRBV7-2 | TRBD2 | TGTGCCAGCAGCTCCGGACTAGCGAAAAGCACAGATACGCAGTATTTT | CASSSGLAKSTDTQYF
TRBJ1-5 | NA | TRBV12-3/TRBV12-4 | NA | TGTGCCAGCACTAAGGACTATAGCAATCAGCCCCAGCATTTT | CASTKDYSNQPQHF
TRBJ1-2 | NA | TRBV19 | NA | TGTGCCAGTAAGAACAGGGACTATGGCTACACCTTC | CASKNRDYGYTF
TRBJ2-7 | few | TRBV7-2 | NA | TGTGCCAGCAGCTTATTAGGGATAGCCTACGAGCAGTACTTC | CASSLLGIAYEQYF
TRBJ1-2 | few | TRBV12-3/TRBV12-4 | NA | TGTGCCAGCAGCCCCTCGAAGTATGGCTACACCTTC | CASSPSKYGYTF
TRBJ2-1 | NA | TRBV27 | NA | TGTGCCAGCAGGACTCGCGGGGGCAACTACAATGAGCAGTTCTTC | CASRTRGGNYNEQFF
TRBJ2-7 | many | TRBV7-6 | NA | TGTGCCAGCAGCCTTTCTAGTCCCGGATACGAGCAGTACTTC | CASSLSSPGYEQYF
TRBJ2-2 | NA | TRBV12-3/TRBV12-4 | NA | TGTGCCAGCAGTTTGAGGGTGCCGAACACCGGGGAGCTGTTTTTT | CASSLRVPNTGELFF
TRBJ1-5 | many | TRBV7-2 | NA | TGTGCCAGCAGCTTAGCGAAGGGAATTTATCAGCCCCAGCATTTT | CASSLAKGIYQPQHF
TRBJ2-5 | once | TRBV18 | NA | TGTGCCAGCTCACCCGGGATTAACGTCCAAGAGACCCAGTACTTC | CASSPGINVQETQYF